These 30 T cell receptor beta chains originate from one sample sequenced in a study of a mutant IDH1 vaccine in newly diagnosed glioma. Antigen specificity for these receptors is unknown. Regarding time point: week 23, last vaccination. All doses held 300 ug of mutant IDH1 20-mer peptide, with topical imiquimod. The data were produced by immunoSEQ multiplex PCR, yet TCRdb's version contains in-frame clones alone and is incomplete. The sample lists about 65,000 clones, approximately 84% occurring once. The specimen comprised PBMCs, sampled from a glioma patient whose treatment included an IDH1 peptide vaccine. These receptors were obtained from a man aged 25-45 years with glioma.

The chain uses TRBV11-2 and TRBJ2-5; D is possibly TRBD2 (6 bases). Trimming stripped 5 bases from V and 4 bases from J, with 23 bases between. Germline-derived CDR1 and CDR2 are SGHAT and FQNNGV. The CDR3 length is 17 residues. The CDR3 DNA reads TGTGCCAGCAGCCCAGCCGTACTGTCTAGCGTGGGAGAGACCCAGTACTTC. Its protein product is CASSPAVLSSVGETQYF. Full variable domain (outside the CDR3, taken from reference TRBV11-2 and TRBJ2-5): EAGVAQSPRYKIIEKRQSVAFWCNPISGHATLYWYQQILGQGPKLLIQFQNNGVVDDSQLPKDRFSAERLKGVDSTLKIQPAKLEDSAVYLCASSPAVLSSVGETQYFGPGTRLLVL.

This chain uses TRBV29-1 with TRBJ2-1, with TRBD1 identical over 8 bases. Trimming removed 7 bases from V and 6 bases from J; junction bases left unmatched: 5. Germline V lookup: CDR1 SQVTM, CDR2 ANQGSEA. The CDR3 is 12 amino acids. The CDR3, as DNA: TGCAGCGGATTAGGACAGGGCAATGAGCAGTTCTTC. It encodes CSGLGQGNEQFF.

The chain recombines TRBV30 with TRBJ2-5; TRBD2 is a possible D gene (5 bases). The ends were cut back, 5 bases at V and 5 bases at J, with 9 bases in the middle. Germline V gene sequence: CDR1 GTSNPN, CDR2 SVGIG (reference sequence). The length of the CDR3 is 11 residues. CDR3 in amino acids: CAWARGETQYF. The CDR3 DNA sequence: TGTGCCTGGGCGCGAGGGGAGACCCAGTACTTC.

The V and J genes are TRBV14 and TRBJ1-2, with unresolved D. Deletions cut 1 base from V and 12 bases from J, with 18 bases between. The germline V gene encodes CDR1 SGHDN and CDR2 FVKESK. CDR3 size: 14 residues. CDR3 nucleotides: TGTGCCAGCAGCCAAGGGTTCTCTGCGGGTGGAAACACCTTC. Its protein product is CASSQGFSAGGNTF.

CDR3 sequence: CASSDRGSTEAFF. The CDR3 DNA follows: TGTGCCAGTAGTGACAGGGGGTCCACTGAAGCTTTCTTT. The rearrangement joins TRBV19 to TRBJ1-1, with TRBD1 identical over 9 bases. This CDR3 is 13 amino acids long. CDR1 LNHDA and CDR2 SQIVND come from the germline V gene (reference sequence). The V gene end was trimmed by 5 bases and the J gene end by 4 bases; junction bases not matched to a gene: 2.

This clone was seen a handful of times. The J gene is TRBJ2-3, the V gene TRBV10-3; tentative D call: TRBD2 (6 bases). From germline, CDR1 is ENHRY and CDR2 SYGVKD. V was shortened by 3 bases and J by 0 bases, with 13 bases between the two germline ends. This CDR3 has 16 amino acids. The CDR3 loop reads CAISEPSGPSTDTQYF. The CDR3 nucleotides are TGTGCCATCAGTGAACCAAGCGGGCCAAGCACAGATACGCAGTATTTT.

The rearrangement links TRBV11-2 to TRBJ2-3; 8 bases map to TRBD2. The J segment lost 0 bases and the V segment lost 5 bases, leaving 16 bases of the junction unmatched. Germline V gene lookup returns CDR1 SGHAT and CDR2 FQNNGV. CDR3 length equals 19 residues. DNA for the CDR3: TGTGCCAGCAGCCACCCCGTATTGAGCGGGGGCGATAGCACAGATACGCAGTATTTT. Translating it yields CASSHPVLSGGDSTDTQYF.

This clone was seen more than once but under ten times. This sequence joins TRBV5-1 and TRBJ1-1; maybe TRBD1 (6 bases). CDR1 and CDR2 from the germline V gene are SGHRS and YFSETQ. Trimming removed 2 bases from V and 4 bases from J, with 12 bases in between. The CDR3 contains 14 residues. The CDR3 here is CASSFSWTVTEAFF. For the CDR3, the DNA is TGCGCCAGCAGCTTTTCCTGGACAGTCACTGAAGCTTTCTTT.

The rearrangement links TRBV2 to TRBJ2-2; no reliable D call. This CDR3 has 14 residues. V dropped 0 bases and J dropped 10 bases, with 12 bases sitting between them. From germline, CDR1 is SNHLY and CDR2 FYNNEI. CDR3 residues: CASSEARTGPELFF. The CDR3 nucleotides are TGTGCCAGCAGTGAAGCCAGGACCGGCCCGGAGCTGTTTTTT.

The chain couples TRBV5-1 to TRBJ1-5; the D gene is possibly TRBD1 (5 bases). In germline, CDR1 is SGHRS, CDR2 YFSETQ. CDR3 length: 13 amino acids. The ends were cut back, 0 bases at V and 6 bases at J, with 7 bases in the middle. The CDR3 nucleotides read TGCGCCAGCAGCTTGGGGGGGACTCAGCCCCAGCATTTT. This sequence encodes CASSLGGTQPQHF.

The chain uses TRBV4-2 and TRBJ2-5; D not resolved. The DNA end is more similar to TRBJ2-7, so the J call may be wrong. Germline CDR1 LGHNA, CDR2 YNFKEQ. CDR3 size: 11 residues. The CDR3 loop is CASSQDYEQYF. The DNA for the CDR3 is TGTGCCAGCAGCCAAGATTACGAGCAGTACTTC.

The chain links TRBV27 to TRBJ2-7; 9 nucleotides line up with TRBD1. The germline V gene encodes CDR1 MNHEY and CDR2 SMNVEV (reference sequence). Trimming at V came to 6 bases and at J to 5 bases, leaving 8 bases not matched to a gene. There are 14 residues in the CDR3. The CDR3 loop reads CASRMGQGGDEQYF. For the CDR3, the DNA is TGTGCCAGCAGAATGGGACAGGGAGGCGACGAGCAGTACTTC.

The table lists this clone with a count of one. The J gene is TRBJ2-5, the V gene TRBV10-3; 7 nucleotides line up with TRBD2. The J call may be incorrect, as the DNA end agrees better with TRBJ2-7. CDR3 length equals 12 residues. CDR1 is ENHRY, CDR2 SYGVKD, per germline. The CDR3 nucleotides read TGTGCCATCAGTTGGACTAGTAGCGAGCAGTACTTC. It encodes CAISWTSSEQYF.

The rearrangement joins TRBV6-1 to TRBJ1-5, with TRBD1 identical over 10 bases. The junction had 3 bases not matched to a gene; V was cut back by 1 base and J by 9 bases. Germline loops: CDR1 MNHNS, CDR2 SASEGT. The CDR3 spans 14 residues. The chain's CDR3 is CASSEGTGGLPQHF. In nucleotides, the CDR3 is TGTGCCAGCAGTGAAGGGACAGGGGGTCTGCCCCAGCATTTT.

V gene TRBV10-2 combines with J gene TRBJ2-7; D is unclear. V was trimmed by 6 bases and J by 2 bases, leaving 11 bases between them. This CDR3 contains 13 residues. Germline-derived CDR1 and CDR2 are WSHSY and SAAADI. CDR3 coding DNA: TGCGCCAGCAGCGACACGGAACCCTACGAGCAGTACTTC. Amino acids: CASSDTEPYEQYF.

The CDR3 is CASSLGGGSSYEQYF. CDR3 bases: TGTGCCAGCAGTCTAGGGGGGGGAAGCTCCTACGAGCAGTACTTC. The chain employs TRBV27 and TRBJ2-7; D possibly corresponds to TRBD2 (7 bases). The CDR3 is 15 amino acids. V was cut by 5 bases and J by 0 bases, with 14 bases left in between. The germline V gene encodes CDR1 MNHEY and CDR2 SMNVEV (reference sequence).

This clone was seen a few times. CDR3 sequence (DNA): TGTGCCAGCAGTCCACAACATGGAACTGAAGCTTTCTTT. This encodes CASSPQHGTEAFF. The J gene is TRBJ1-1, the V gene TRBV6-5, with D hard to call. The germline CDR1 and CDR2 sequences are MNHEY and SVGAGI. The CDR3 consists of 13 residues. With 5 bases removed from V and 5 bases from J, the gap between germline ends came to 12 bases.

The V gene is TRBV10-3, the J gene TRBJ2-4; D remains unclear. This CDR3 comprises 15 residues. The V end lost 0 bases, the J end lost 2 bases, and 8 bases lay between the germline ends. CDR1 is ENHRY and CDR2 is SYGVKD in the germline V gene. CDR3 bases: TGTGCCATCAGTGAGTCGTCAGGTACCAAAAACATTCAGTACTTC. Amino acids: CAISESSGTKNIQYF.

This rearrangement joins TRBV5-1 to TRBJ2-3, with D possibly being TRBD1 or TRBD2 (5 bases each). Germline V gene data show CDR1 as SGHRS and CDR2 as YFSETQ. The CDR3 has 16 amino acids. Deletions cut 2 bases from V and 0 bases from J, with 13 bases between. DNA of the CDR3: TGCGCCAGCAGCTTCTCCCCGGGGCGAAGCACAGATACGCAGTATTTT. Translated: CASSFSPGRSTDTQYF.

The V and J genes are TRBV5-5 and TRBJ2-7; TRBD1 matches at 9 bases. CDR1 and CDR2 (germline): SGHKS, YYEKEE (reference sequence). The CDR3 is 15 residues long. V shed 2 bases and J 3 bases; nucleotides not matched to a gene: 6. The CDR3 loop is CASSLWTGEGYEQYF. The CDR3 coding sequence is TGTGCCAGCAGCTTATGGACAGGGGAAGGCTACGAGCAGTACTTC.

This chain links TRBV29-1 with TRBJ1-1; no definite D call. Germline V gives CDR1 SQVTM, CDR2 ANQGSEA. The CDR3 length is 12 residues. Trimming shortened V by 3 bases and J by 2 bases, and 7 bases separated the two germline ends. CDR3 in amino acids: CSVEPYNTEAFF. CDR3 bases: TGCAGCGTTGAGCCCTACAACACTGAAGCTTTCTTT.

The V gene is TRBV6-4, the J gene TRBJ1-2, with 12 bases matching TRBD1. V was pared by 2 bases and J by 4 bases, with 2 bases of the junction left unmatched. Germline V gives CDR1 MRHNA, CDR2 SNTAGT. The CDR3 length is 15 residues. Here the CDR3 DNA reads TGTGCCAGCAGTGACGGGACAGGGGGCATCTATGGCTACACCTTC. Encoded protein: CASSDGTGGIYGYTF.

The chain recombines TRBV18 with TRBJ1-1; perhaps TRBD1 as D (5 bases). With 2 bases removed from V and 2 bases from J, the gap between germline ends came to 18 bases. The CDR3 spans 17 residues. Germline-derived CDR1 and CDR2 are KGHSH and LQKENI. The CDR3 sequence is CASSPAPLAGRNTEAFF. CDR3 DNA: TGTGCCAGCTCACCAGCCCCCTTGGCAGGGCGAAACACTGAAGCTTTCTTT. Looking up the rest from reference TRBV18 and TRBJ1-1 gives the full variable domain: NAGVMQNPRHLVRRRGQEARLRCSPMKGHSHVYWYRQLPEEGLKFMVYLQKENIIDESGMPKERFSAEFPKEGPSILRIQQVVRGDSAAYFCASSPAPLAGRNTEAFFGQGTRLTVV.

V gene TRBV28 combines with J gene TRBJ1-6; the D gene is possibly TRBD1 (5 bases). Germline values: CDR1 MDHEN, CDR2 SYDVKM. Trimming took 8 bases from V and 4 from J, leaving 9 bases between them. The CDR3 extends over 13 amino acids. The CDR3 spells CASRGVYNSPLHF. CDR3 bases: TGTGCCAGCCGGGGGGTGTATAATTCACCCCTCCACTTT.

V usage is TRBV18 and J usage is TRBJ2-7; 7 bases are shared with TRBD1. With 3 bases clipped from V and 6 bases from J, the junction kept 8 bases outside the gene matches. Germline loops: CDR1 KGHSH, CDR2 LQKENI. The CDR3 contains 14 residues. This chain's CDR3 is CASSPATGPGEQYF. The DNA of the CDR3 is TGTGCCAGCTCACCCGCGACAGGGCCCGGCGAGCAGTACTTC.

Points on this clone: Other DNA variants within this sample encode the same CDR3. The rearrangement uses TRBV27 and TRBJ1-2; D is undetermined. Germline lookup yields CDR1 MNHEY and CDR2 SMNVEV (reference sequence). The CDR3 has 14 amino acids. Trimming shortened V by 5 bases and J by 0 bases, and 10 bases separated the two germline ends. Here the CDR3 DNA reads TGTGCCAGCAGTCCGGATTCTCCTAACTATGGCTACACCTTC. Encoded protein: CASSPDSPNYGYTF.

This chain uses TRBV6-5 with TRBJ2-7, with 7 nucleotides matching TRBD1. In germline, CDR1 is MNHEY, CDR2 SVGAGI. The ends lost 8 bases at V and 3 bases at J; junction bases unmatched: 7. The length of the CDR3 is 13 residues. Here the CDR3 reads CASSGQVGYEQYF. CDR3 DNA sequence: TGTGCCAGCTCCGGACAGGTCGGCTACGAGCAGTACTTC.

This clone was seen more than once but under ten times. The chain is built from TRBV5-1 and TRBJ1-2; TRBD1 aligns across 8 bases. The CDR3 is 18 amino acids. Germline V gives CDR1 SGHRS, CDR2 YFSETQ. The junction had 17 bases not matched to a gene; V was cut back by 3 bases and J by 4 bases. The CDR3 DNA sequence: TGCGCCAGCAGCTCTGAGCGGTATCAGACAGGGGTTGGCTATGGCTACACCTTC. It is translated as CASSSERYQTGVGYGYTF.

V gene TRBV6-4 combines with J gene TRBJ1-2; perhaps TRBD1 as D (5 bases). From germline, CDR1 is MRHNA and CDR2 SNTAGT. V gave up 4 bases and J gave up 8 bases, with 26 bases separating them. This CDR3 contains 17 residues. For the CDR3, the DNA is TGTGCCAGCAGTGCTGGGGGGTTGCCTTCCGCGAGCAGAGGCTACACCTTC. Translated, it gives CASSAGGLPSASRGYTF.

The V and J genes are TRBV19 and TRBJ2-7, with 9 bases matching TRBD1. Unmatched junction bases numbered 21, after V lost 3 bases and J lost 6 bases. In germline, CDR1 is LNHDA, CDR2 SQIVND (reference sequence). This CDR3 spans 19 amino acids. CDR3 sequence reads: CASSMRESGAGTGIAEQYF. CDR3 nucleotide sequence: TGTGCCAGTAGTATGCGGGAGTCGGGGGCCGGGACAGGGATTGCCGAGCAGTACTTC.